This entry is about one T cell receptor beta chain. This entry comes from a study of blood T cells in healthy people across ages. The CDR3 extends over 17 amino acids. Trimming removed 3 bases from V and 1 base from J, with 16 bases in between. Germline CDR1 and CDR2: KGHDR and SFDVKD. Alongside a J-beta primer mix, a sample-barcoded 5' primer served in a second PCR lasting about 6 to 11 cycles. MiXCR was run by TCRdb on the 5' RACE reads, yielding one entry per CDR3 protein. The profile shows around 670,000 distinct CDR3 sequences, under 30% of them singletons. Source material: blood. The rearrangement uses TRBV24-1 and TRBJ2-3, with D perhaps being TRBD1 or TRBD2 (5 bases each). The clonotype was recovered from a woman of 80 years or more in good health. The CDR3 here is CATSDPGYGAGTDTQYF. The CDR3 bases are TGTGCCACCAGTGATCCGGGGTATGGGGCTGGCACAGATACGCAGTATTTT.